This TCR beta chain was retrieved from a study of shared clonotypes between healthy human individuals. This clone was seen a few times. V gave up 0 bases and J gave up 6 bases, with 3 bases separating them. From germline, CDR1 is WNHNN and CDR2 SYGVQD (reference sequence). This CDR3 spans 12 amino acids. Sequenced by immunoSEQ multiplex PCR; TCRdb stores in-frame clones only, minus some. In the table there are around 99,000 clones, about 70% of which are singletons. The receptor's source is a man aged 30 to 39 in good health. Sequencing was carried out using memory CD8+ T cells sorted from blood. This sample's subset: CD45RO+ cells pooled with CCR7-negative TemRA cells. The rearrangement links TRBV10-1 to TRBJ1-5, with no clear D. CDR3 coding DNA: TGCGCCAGCAGTGAGTCAGCTCAGCCCCAGCATTTT. Translation: CASSESAQPQHF.